This T cell receptor beta chain was identified during a study of cytomegalovirus exposure and HLA in healthy donors. As concerns this clone: The antigen remains undetermined.

General study findings and limits: Cytomegalovirus association was listed for under 200 TCR beta chains. For cytomegalovirus status, the classifier reportedly gave diagnoses with high specificity and sensitivity. Highly shared sequence variants in one cluster were likely a sequencing artifact.

J was trimmed by 4 bases and V by 5 bases; bases with no gene match: 3. CDR1 and CDR2 (germline): LNHDA, SQIVND (reference sequence). The CDR3 sequence is 14 residues long. The primer mix had 60 Vbeta and 13 Jbeta primers. Sequencing was performed with immunoSEQ multiplex PCR; in TCRdb, only in-frame clones are kept and a portion is missing. The table has 80,000 or so clones, nearly 80% seen once. The sample was PBMCs. The rearrangement uses TRBV19 and TRBJ2-3; 10 bases are shared with TRBD2. This sequence originates from a man aged 40-49 years in good health and CMV-seronegative. The CDR3 region is CASSGLAGADTQYF. In nucleotides, the CDR3 is TGTGCCAGTAGTGGTCTAGCGGGAGCAGATACGCAGTATTTT. The full variable domain, its missing parts supplied by reference TRBV19 and TRBJ2-3, is DGGITQSPKYLFRKEGQNVTLSCEQNLNHDAMYWYRQDPGQGLRLIYYSQIVNDFQKGDIAEGYSVSREKKESFPLTVTSAQKNPTAFYLCASSGLAGADTQYFGPGTRLTVL.